One and the same sample provided the 8 T cell receptor beta chains below, sequenced in a study of blood T cell repertoires in COVID-19. The table came from immunoSEQ multiplex PCR; TCRdb's copy has only in-frame clones and leaves some out. The table shows over 200,000 clones, with more than 85% occurring only once. What was sequenced was peripheral blood. Receptor source: a man aged 35 to 55 with active or convalescent COVID-19.

This clone was observed a few times. The J gene is TRBJ1-5, the V gene TRBV12-5; D may be TRBD1 (6 bases). The germline V gene encodes CDR1 LGHNT and CDR2 FRNRAP. This CDR3 is 14 amino acids long. The V end lost 7 bases, the J end lost 4 bases, and 14 bases lay between the germline ends. CDR3 in amino acids: CASVGGADNQPQHF. The CDR3 region has the DNA TGTGCTAGTGTTGGGGGGGCAGATAATCAGCCCCAGCATTTT. Supplemented by reference TRBV12-5 and TRBJ1-5, the full variable domain reads DARVTQTPRHKVTEMGQEVTMRCQPILGHNTVFWYRQTMMQGLELLAYFRNRAPLDDSGMPKDRFSAEMPDATLATLKIQPSEPRDSAVYFCASVGGADNQPQHFGDGTRLSIL.

This clone was observed a single time. The CDR3 here is CASSSSRVRSGNTIYF. CDR3 in DNA: TGTGCCAGCAGCTCTTCCAGGGTGAGGTCTGGAAACACCATATATTTT. V gene TRBV5-4 combines with J gene TRBJ1-3, with a weak D call TRBD1 (5 bases). CDR1 is SGHNT and CDR2 is YYREEE in the germline V gene (reference sequence). The CDR3 is 16 amino acids. Trimming took off 3 bases at V and 1 base at J, with 14 bases between the two ends.

The gene calls are TRBV18 and TRBJ1-5, with 9 bases lining up with TRBD1. The CDR3 sequence is 16 residues long. V lost 2 bases, J lost 0 bases, and 2 bases stayed unmatched. Germline V CDR1 and CDR2: KGHSH, LQKENI. CDR3 sequence (DNA): TGTGCCAGCTCACCAGGACAGGGGATTAGCAATCAGCCCCAGCATTTT. Protein product: CASSPGQGISNQPQHF. Filled out from reference TRBV18 and TRBJ1-5, the complete variable domain reads NAGVMQNPRHLVRRRGQEARLRCSPMKGHSHVYWYRQLPEEGLKFMVYLQKENIIDESGMPKERFSAEFPKEGPSILRIQQVVRGDSAAYFCASSPGQGISNQPQHFGDGTRLSIL.

The genes are TRBV28 and TRBJ2-5; weak D call: TRBD1 (8 bases). Germline assignment: CDR1 MDHEN and CDR2 SYDVKM. The CDR3 is made up of 18 amino acids. Trimming removed 2 bases from V and 2 bases from J, with 21 bases in between. CDR3 amino acids: CASSLRTGRGAKQETQYF. The DNA for the CDR3 is TGTGCCAGCAGTTTACGGACAGGGAGGGGGGCAAAACAAGAGACCCAGTACTTC.

This clone turned up a few times. The rearrangement links TRBV11-2 to TRBJ1-1; D not resolved. Per the germline V gene, CDR1 is SGHAT and CDR2 is FQNNGV. The CDR3 loop spans 13 amino acids. Deletions cut 1 base from V and 7 bases from J, with 10 bases between. Here the CDR3 DNA reads TGTGCCAGCAGCTTAGGAGGGAGGGTTGAAGCTTTCTTT. It is translated as CASSLGGRVEAFF.

V gene TRBV27 combines with J gene TRBJ2-1; 10 nucleotides line up with TRBD1. Looked up from germline, CDR1 is MNHEY and CDR2 is SMNVEV (reference sequence). This CDR3 has 16 amino acids. Germline trimming cut 3 bases from V and 4 bases from J; bases unmatched to any gene: 6. The DNA for the CDR3 is TGTGCCAGCAGTTTGCCCCCGGGACAGGGGTACAATGAGCAGTTCTTC. It yields the protein CASSLPPGQGYNEQFF.

In nucleotides, the CDR3 is TGTGCCTGGAGTGGCGAGATGAACACTGAAGCTTTCTTT. It codes for CAWSGEMNTEAFF. V is TRBV30 and J is TRBJ1-1; no clear D. Germline lookup yields CDR1 GTSNPN and CDR2 SVGIG (reference sequence). The germline V and J ends were trimmed by 1 base and 0 bases, with 6 bases remaining between them. The CDR3 spans 13 residues.

The chain combines TRBV5-1 with TRBJ2-1; 9 positions agree with TRBD2. The CDR3 runs to 16 residues. Unmatched junction bases numbered 8, after V lost 0 bases and J lost 7 bases. CDR1 SGHRS and CDR2 YFSETQ come from the germline V gene. The CDR3 sequence: CASSLGGSGRLNEQFF. CDR3 DNA sequence: TGCGCCAGCAGCTTGGGAGGGAGCGGGAGGCTAAATGAGCAGTTCTTC.